The sequence of this T cell receptor beta chain was determined in a study of CD8 T cell repertoires and HIV-1 epitope variants. Study-level background: Twenty-five autologous and known Gag and Nef epitope variant peptides each stimulated T cells separately.

Whole-study results and caveats: No clonotypes responded to the TAALDMSHF plasma variant; roughly five recognized KF9, one HW9.

This CDR3 spans 10 amino acids. Germline lookup yields CDR1 MNHNS and CDR2 SASEGT. V lost 10 bases and J lost 8; bases outside the gene matches: 2. Using immunoSEQ multiplex PCR, the repertoire was profiled, and TCRdb retains in-frame clones only, with some absent. The data hold thousands of clones, with about 65% observed a single time. This clone was detected only a few times. Its cognate antigen is unknown. The TCR comes from a male donor with HIV. Sequenced sample: cultured CD8+ T cells derived from PBMCs. The V call is TRBV6-1, the J call TRBJ2-1; 7 bases are a match to TRBD2. The CDR3 here is CATGGYEQFF. The CDR3 nucleotides read TGTGCCACCGGGGGGTATGAGCAGTTCTTC.